The 19 T cell receptor beta chains below come from one sample, sequenced in a study of T-cell memory formation after mild COVID-19. TCRdb independently ran MiXCR on the 5' RACE reads; one entry per CDR3 protein. The data contain 150,000 or so distinct CDR3 sequences, roughly 14% of them singletons. Sequencing was carried out using PBMCs or a T cell subset sorted from them (not recorded which). All receptors derive from an adult woman who had mild COVID-19 (a few samples of this study predate the infection). Cell type and time point are not known.

This chain joins TRBV5-6 and TRBJ2-3; D is unresolved. Trimming took off 5 bases at V and 0 bases at J, with 7 bases between the two ends. This CDR3 is built from 13 residues. Germline V gene data show CDR1 as SGHDT and CDR2 as YYEEEE. CDR3 region: CASSYPSTDTQYF. DNA for the CDR3: TGTGCCAGCAGTTATCCTAGCACAGATACGCAGTATTTT. The whole variable domain, remainder taken from reference TRBV5-6 and TRBJ2-3, is DAGVTQSPTHLIKTRGQQVTLRCSPKSGHDTVSWYQQALGQGPQFIFQYYEEEERQRGNFPDRFSGHQFPNYSSELNVNALLLGDSALYLCASSYPSTDTQYFGPGTRLTVL.

This clonotype was seen more than once but under ten times. The V and J genes are TRBV12-3 or TRBV12-4 and TRBJ2-1; no clear D gene. The CDR3 is made up of 12 amino acids. Deletions cut 6 bases from V and 9 bases from J, with 12 bases between. The CDR3: CASRVDHLEQFF. DNA for the CDR3: TGTGCCAGCAGGGTGGACCATCTTGAGCAGTTCTTC.

Many counts were recorded for this clonotype. V and J are TRBV27 and TRBJ2-1; the D gene is possibly TRBD1 (5 bases). The germline CDR1 and CDR2 sequences are MNHEY and SMNVEV (reference sequence). V lost 3 bases and J lost 2, with 8 bases in between. The CDR3 contains 14 residues. CDR3 DNA sequence: TGTGCCAGCAGTTTGCAGGGTACCTACAATGAGCAGTTCTTC. Translating gives CASSLQGTYNEQFF.

The chain links TRBV7-9 to TRBJ1-1; D remains unclear. Germline V gene lookup returns CDR1 SEHNR and CDR2 FQNEAQ (reference sequence). The CDR3 totals 13 residues. The V gene lost 1 base and the J gene lost 5 bases, with 8 bases spanning the gap. CDR3 nucleotide sequence: TGTGCCAGCAGCTTAGAAGGGATGACTGAAGCTTTCTTT. This translates into CASSLEGMTEAFF.

The table lists this clonotype with many counts. The V gene is TRBV12-3 or TRBV12-4, the J gene TRBJ1-2; D is undetermined. The V gene lost 5 bases and the J gene lost 0 bases, with 4 bases spanning the gap. This CDR3 contains 12 residues. The CDR3 sequence is CASSPANYGYTF. CDR3 DNA: TGTGCCAGCAGTCCAGCTAACTATGGCTACACCTTC.

This sequence joins TRBV20-1 and TRBJ1-5; possibly TRBD1 for D (5 bases). Per germline, CDR1 DFQATT and CDR2 SNEGSKA (reference sequence). V was pared by 0 bases and J by 4 bases, with 10 bases between. This CDR3 is built from 14 residues. The CDR3: CSAREAGGNQPQHF. The CDR3 coding sequence is TGCAGTGCTAGAGAAGCGGGGGGGAATCAGCCCCAGCATTTT.

This clonotype was seen only a few times. This rearrangement joins TRBV10-3 to TRBJ2-7, with TRBD2 matching 8 bases. Losses at the gene ends were 0 bases for V and 5 bases for J; bases not matched to a gene: 9. This CDR3 region has 16 residues. CDR1 and CDR2 (germline): ENHRY, SYGVKD. CDR3 coding DNA: TGTGCCATCAGTGAGTCGAAAAGCGGGAGCATCCACGAGCAGTACTTC. Amino acids: CAISESKSGSIHEQYF.

This clonotype turned up a few times. The chain employs TRBV7-9 and TRBJ1-5, with 8 bases fitting TRBD1. CDR3 length: 17 amino acids. CDR1 is SEHNR, CDR2 FQNEAQ, per germline (reference sequence). V shed 3 bases and J 2 bases; nucleotides not matched to a gene: 9. CDR3 protein: CASSFGQGGIGNQPQHF. The CDR3 DNA follows: TGTGCCAGCAGCTTTGGACAGGGAGGTATTGGCAATCAGCCCCAGCATTTT. Complete variable domain (other parts from reference TRBV7-9 and TRBJ1-5): DTGVSQNPRHKITKRGQNVTFRCDPISEHNRLYWYRQTLGQGPEFLTYFQNEAQLEKSRLLSDRFSAERPKGSFSTLEIQRTEQGDSAMYLCASSFGQGGIGNQPQHFGDGTRLSIL.

This clonotype was recorded many times. The CDR3 here is CATSRDRGPGFEQYF. The CDR3 nucleotides read TGTGCCACCAGCAGAGATCGAGGACCCGGCTTCGAGCAGTACTTC. V is TRBV15 and J is TRBJ2-7; D unresolved. V lost 0 bases and J lost 6, with 15 bases in between. The length of the CDR3 is 15 residues. CDR1 LNHNV and CDR2 YYDKDF come from the germline V gene (reference sequence). The whole variable domain, remainder taken from reference TRBV15 and TRBJ2-7, is DAMVIQNPRYQVTQFGKPVTLSCSQTLNHNVMYWYQQKSSQAPKLLFHYYDKDFNNEADTPDNFQSRRPNTSFCFLDIRSPGLGDTAMYLCATSRDRGPGFEQYFGPGTRLTVT.

The chain links TRBV2 to TRBJ1-3; D uncertain. V dropped 4 bases and J dropped 0 bases, with 4 bases sitting between them. The CDR3 covers 13 residues. Germline V gene data show CDR1 as SNHLY and CDR2 as FYNNEI. The chain's CDR3 is CASSGSSGNTIYF. The CDR3 bases are TGTGCCAGCAGTGGGAGCTCTGGAAACACCATATATTTT.

This clonotype was detected a few times. The genes are TRBV6-5 and TRBJ2-7; 9 bases map to TRBD2. The CDR3 runs 15 residues. Germline V gene lookup returns CDR1 MNHEY and CDR2 SVGAGI. V was clipped by 4 bases and J by 4 bases; unmatched bases: 8. DNA of the CDR3: TGTGCCAGCAGTTCTATTAGCGGGAGCGGGTACGAGCAGTACTTC. Translation gives CASSSISGSGYEQYF.

The CDR3 nucleotides read TGCAGCGCCGTCCTTACCGGGGCCTACGAGCAGTACTTC. It encodes CSAVLTGAYEQYF. The chain uses TRBV29-1 and TRBJ2-7; tentative D call: TRBD2 (5 bases). Trimming left V 7 bases short and J 2 bases short, with 15 bases between. The CDR3 totals 13 residues. Looked up from germline, CDR1 is SQVTM and CDR2 is ANQGSEA.

This sequence joins TRBV6-4 and TRBJ2-1; the match to TRBD2 covers 10 bases. The CDR3 runs to 14 residues. V was pared by 5 bases and J by 5 bases, with 3 bases of the junction left unmatched. Germline CDR1 is MRHNA and CDR2 is SNTAGT. The DNA for the CDR3 is TGTGCCAGCAGTCCAACTAGCGGGAACAATGAGCAGTTCTTC. It codes for CASSPTSGNNEQFF.

This clonotype was detected a few times. V gene TRBV12-3 or TRBV12-4 combines with J gene TRBJ2-1; 9 nucleotides line up with TRBD2. The CDR3 length is 16 residues. The junction had 8 bases not matched to a gene; V was cut back by 7 bases and J by 1 base. The chain's CDR3 is CASTRSGRRSYNEQFF. The CDR3 bases are TGTGCCAGCACTCGTAGCGGGAGACGTTCCTACAATGAGCAGTTCTTC.

This clonotype was detected a few times. This chain connects TRBV5-1 to TRBJ2-7, with 8 bases fitting TRBD2. The CDR3 has 16 amino acids. V dropped 5 bases and J dropped 0; count of bases not matched to a gene: 10. Germline V CDR1 and CDR2: SGHRS, YFSETQ. The CDR3 DNA reads TGCGCCAGCAGTCCGGTGGTAGCGGGGTCCTCCTACGAGCAGTACTTC. It is translated as CASSPVVAGSSYEQYF. Supplemented by reference TRBV5-1 and TRBJ2-7, the full variable domain reads KAGVTQTPRYLIKTRGQQVTLSCSPISGHRSVSWYQQTPGQGLQFLFEYFSETQRNKGNFPGRFSGRQFSNSRSEMNVSTLELGDSALYLCASSPVVAGSSYEQYFGPGTRLTVT.

The chain has TRBV4-1 and TRBJ2-7, with D unresolved. V lost 1 base and J lost 1, with 8 bases in between. Germline CDR1 is MGHRA and CDR2 is YSYEKL. This CDR3 region has 14 residues. The DNA of the CDR3 is TGCGCCAGCAGCCAAGTGACCGAGTCCTACGAGCAGTACTTC. This codes for CASSQVTESYEQYF.

V and J are TRBV5-1 and TRBJ1-1; TRBD1 agrees at 7 bases. V trimming: 2 bases; J trimming: 1 base; junction bases outside the gene matches: 8. CDR3 size: 16 residues. Germline CDR1 is SGHRS and CDR2 is YFSETQ. CDR3 in amino acids: CASSLTPGTANTEAFF. The CDR3 DNA is TGCGCCAGCAGCTTAACCCCCGGGACAGCGAACACTGAAGCTTTCTTT.

The chain employs TRBV7-9 and TRBJ2-6; 8 positions agree with TRBD1. V lost 5 bases to trimming and J lost 2 bases; unmatched junction nucleotides: 5. CDR1 and CDR2 from the germline V gene are SEHNR and FQNEAQ (reference sequence). The CDR3 is 16 amino acids. CDR3 amino acids: CASSIQQGAGANVLTF. The CDR3, as DNA: TGTGCCAGCAGCATACAACAGGGGGCTGGGGCCAACGTCCTGACTTTC.

In this sample, this clonotype turned up a few times. V usage is TRBV27 and J usage is TRBJ1-5; D not certain. The germline V and J ends were trimmed by 7 bases and 0 bases, with 4 bases remaining between them. Germline V gene sequence: CDR1 MNHEY, CDR2 SMNVEV (reference sequence). The CDR3 covers 12 residues. CDR3 residues: CASKNSNQPQHF. Written as DNA, the CDR3 is TGTGCCAGCAAAAATAGCAATCAGCCCCAGCATTTT.